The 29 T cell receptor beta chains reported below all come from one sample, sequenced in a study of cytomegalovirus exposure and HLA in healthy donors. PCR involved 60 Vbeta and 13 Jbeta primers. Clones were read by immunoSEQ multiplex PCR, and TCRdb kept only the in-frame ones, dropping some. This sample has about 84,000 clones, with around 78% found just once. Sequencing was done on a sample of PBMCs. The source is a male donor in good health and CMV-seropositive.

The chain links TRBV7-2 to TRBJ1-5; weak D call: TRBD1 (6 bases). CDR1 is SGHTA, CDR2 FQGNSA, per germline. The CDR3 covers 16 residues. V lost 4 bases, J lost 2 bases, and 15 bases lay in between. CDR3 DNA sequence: TGTGCCAGCAGCTCCAGGGGTCCGTCAGGCAATCAGCCCCAGCATTTT. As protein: CASSSRGPSGNQPQHF.

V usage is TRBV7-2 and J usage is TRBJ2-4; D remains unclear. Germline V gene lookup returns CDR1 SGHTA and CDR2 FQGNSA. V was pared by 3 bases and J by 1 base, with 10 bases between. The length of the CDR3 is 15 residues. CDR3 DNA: TGTGCCAGCAGCTTCGAAACAGCTGCCAAAAACATTCAGTACTTC. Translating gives CASSFETAAKNIQYF. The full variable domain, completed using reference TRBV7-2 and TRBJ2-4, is GAGVSQSPSNKVTEKGKDVELRCDPISGHTALYWYRQSLGQGLEFLIYFQGNSAPDKSGLPSDRFSAERTGGSVSTLTIQRTQQEDSAVYLCASSFETAAKNIQYFGAGTRLSVL.

The CDR3 nucleotides are TGTGCCAGTCGGGAGAACATCAAGGGGTCGGACGAGCAGTACTTC. It translates to CASRENIKGSDEQYF. The V gene is TRBV19, the J gene TRBJ2-7; D possibly corresponds to TRBD2 (6 bases). Germline-derived CDR1 and CDR2 are LNHDA and SQIVND (reference sequence). The CDR3 has 15 residues. With 8 bases removed from V and 5 bases from J, the gap between germline ends came to 22 bases.

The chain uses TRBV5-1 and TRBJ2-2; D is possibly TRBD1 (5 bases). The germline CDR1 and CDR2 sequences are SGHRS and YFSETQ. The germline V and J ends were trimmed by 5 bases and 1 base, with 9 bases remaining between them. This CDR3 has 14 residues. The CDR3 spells CASRQTVNTGELFF. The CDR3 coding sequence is TGCGCCAGCAGACAGACAGTGAACACCGGGGAGCTGTTTTTT.

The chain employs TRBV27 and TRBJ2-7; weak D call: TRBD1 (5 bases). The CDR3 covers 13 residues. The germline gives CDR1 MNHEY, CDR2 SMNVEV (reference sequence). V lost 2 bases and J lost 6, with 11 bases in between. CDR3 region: CASSLGAESEQYF. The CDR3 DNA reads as TGTGCCAGCAGTTTAGGGGCCGAGTCCGAGCAGTACTTC.

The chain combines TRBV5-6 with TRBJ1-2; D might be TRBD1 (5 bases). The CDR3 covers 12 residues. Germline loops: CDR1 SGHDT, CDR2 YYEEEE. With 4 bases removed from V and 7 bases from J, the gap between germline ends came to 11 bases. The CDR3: CASSPRVFGYTF. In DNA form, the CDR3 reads TGTGCCAGCAGCCCCAGGGTGTTTGGCTACACCTTC. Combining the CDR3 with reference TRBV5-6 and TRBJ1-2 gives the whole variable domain DAGVTQSPTHLIKTRGQQVTLRCSPKSGHDTVSWYQQALGQGPQFIFQYYEEEERQRGNFPDRFSGHQFPNYSSELNVNALLLGDSALYLCASSPRVFGYTFGSGTRLTVV.

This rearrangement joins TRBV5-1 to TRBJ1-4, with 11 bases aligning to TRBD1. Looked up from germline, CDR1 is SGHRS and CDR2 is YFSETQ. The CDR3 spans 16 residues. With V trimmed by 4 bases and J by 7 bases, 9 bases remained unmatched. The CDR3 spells CASSPMGQGESEKLFF. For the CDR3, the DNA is TGCGCCAGCAGCCCCATGGGACAGGGGGAGAGTGAAAAACTGTTTTTT.

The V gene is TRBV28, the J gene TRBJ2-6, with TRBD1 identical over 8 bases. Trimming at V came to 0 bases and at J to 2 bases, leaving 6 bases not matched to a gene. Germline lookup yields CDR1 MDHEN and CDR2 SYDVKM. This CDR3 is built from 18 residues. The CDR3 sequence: CASSLWHRGQAGANVLTF. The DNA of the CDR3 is TGTGCCAGCAGTTTATGGCACAGGGGACAGGCTGGGGCCAACGTCCTGACTTTC.

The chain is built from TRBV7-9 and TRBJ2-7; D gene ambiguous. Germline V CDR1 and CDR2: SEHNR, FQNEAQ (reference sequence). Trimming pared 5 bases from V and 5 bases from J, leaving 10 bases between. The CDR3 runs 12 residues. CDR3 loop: CASSPGFDEQYF. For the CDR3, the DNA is TGTGCCAGCAGCCCCGGGTTCGACGAGCAGTACTTC.

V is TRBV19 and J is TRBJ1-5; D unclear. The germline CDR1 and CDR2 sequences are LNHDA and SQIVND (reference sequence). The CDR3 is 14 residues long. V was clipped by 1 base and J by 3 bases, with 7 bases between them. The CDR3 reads CASSIGSNNQPQHF. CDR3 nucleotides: TGTGCCAGTAGTATAGGCAGTAACAATCAGCCCCAGCATTTT.

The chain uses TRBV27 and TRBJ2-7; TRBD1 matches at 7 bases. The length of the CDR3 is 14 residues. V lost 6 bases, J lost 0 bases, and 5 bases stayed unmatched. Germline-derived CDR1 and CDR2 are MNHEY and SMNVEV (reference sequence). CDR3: CASSRQGSSYEQYF. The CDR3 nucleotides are TGTGCCAGCAGCCGACAGGGTAGCTCCTACGAGCAGTACTTC.

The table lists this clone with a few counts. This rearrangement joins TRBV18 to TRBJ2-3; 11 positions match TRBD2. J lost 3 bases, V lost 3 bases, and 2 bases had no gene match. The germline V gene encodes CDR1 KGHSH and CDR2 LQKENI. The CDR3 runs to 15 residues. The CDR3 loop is CASSPGLAATDTQYF. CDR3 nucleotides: TGTGCCAGCTCACCGGGACTAGCGGCAACAGATACGCAGTATTTT. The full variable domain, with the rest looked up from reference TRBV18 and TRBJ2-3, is NAGVMQNPRHLVRRRGQEARLRCSPMKGHSHVYWYRQLPEEGLKFMVYLQKENIIDESGMPKERFSAEFPKEGPSILRIQQVVRGDSAAYFCASSPGLAATDTQYFGPGTRLTVL.

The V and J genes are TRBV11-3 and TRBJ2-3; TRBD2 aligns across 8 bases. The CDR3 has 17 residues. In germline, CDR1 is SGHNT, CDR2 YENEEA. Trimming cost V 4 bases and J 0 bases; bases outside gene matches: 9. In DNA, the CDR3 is TGTGCCAGCAGCTCAGGACTAGCAGTACCTAGCACAGATACGCAGTATTTT. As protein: CASSSGLAVPSTDTQYF.

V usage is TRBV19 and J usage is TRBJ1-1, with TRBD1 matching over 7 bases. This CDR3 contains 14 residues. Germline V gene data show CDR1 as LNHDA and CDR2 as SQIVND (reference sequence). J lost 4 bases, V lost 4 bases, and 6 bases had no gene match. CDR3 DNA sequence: TGTGCCAGTAGTACGGGGACAGCTACCACTGAAGCTTTCTTT. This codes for CASSTGTATTEAFF.

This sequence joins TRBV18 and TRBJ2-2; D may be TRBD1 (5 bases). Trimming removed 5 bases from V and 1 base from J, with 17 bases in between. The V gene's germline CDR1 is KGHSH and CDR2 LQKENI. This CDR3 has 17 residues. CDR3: CASSSYTQGKNTGELFF. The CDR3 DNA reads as TGTGCCAGCTCATCATACACTCAGGGAAAGAACACCGGGGAGCTGTTTTTT.

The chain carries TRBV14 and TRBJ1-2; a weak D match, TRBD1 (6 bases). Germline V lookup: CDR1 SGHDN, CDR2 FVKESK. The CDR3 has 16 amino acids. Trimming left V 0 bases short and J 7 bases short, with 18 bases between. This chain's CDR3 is CASSQDHTGTGGGYTF. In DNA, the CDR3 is TGTGCCAGCAGCCAAGATCACACAGGGACGGGGGGTGGCTACACCTTC.

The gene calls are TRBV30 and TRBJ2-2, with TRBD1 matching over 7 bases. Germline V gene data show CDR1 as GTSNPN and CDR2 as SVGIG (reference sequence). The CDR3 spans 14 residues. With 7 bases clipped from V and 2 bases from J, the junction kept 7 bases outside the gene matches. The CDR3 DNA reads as TGTGCCTCCCGGGGACAGACCAACACCGGGGAGCTGTTTTTT. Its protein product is CASRGQTNTGELFF.

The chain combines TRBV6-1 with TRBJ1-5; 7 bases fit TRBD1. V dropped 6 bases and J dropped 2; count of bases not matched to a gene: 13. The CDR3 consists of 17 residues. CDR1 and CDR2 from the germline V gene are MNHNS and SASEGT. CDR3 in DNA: TGTGCCAGCAGAGAACCCAGGGTAGGGGGCCGCAATCAGCCCCAGCATTTT. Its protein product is CASREPRVGGRNQPQHF.

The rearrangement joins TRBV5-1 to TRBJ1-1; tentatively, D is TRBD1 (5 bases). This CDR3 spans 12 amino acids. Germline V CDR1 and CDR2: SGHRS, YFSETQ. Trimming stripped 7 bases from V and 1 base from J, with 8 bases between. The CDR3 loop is CASGGTNTEAFF. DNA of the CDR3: TGCGCCAGCGGGGGGACGAACACTGAAGCTTTCTTT. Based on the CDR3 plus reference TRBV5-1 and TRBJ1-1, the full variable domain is KAGVTQTPRYLIKTRGQQVTLSCSPISGHRSVSWYQQTPGQGLQFLFEYFSETQRNKGNFPGRFSGRQFSNSRSEMNVSTLELGDSALYLCASGGTNTEAFFGQGTRLTVV.

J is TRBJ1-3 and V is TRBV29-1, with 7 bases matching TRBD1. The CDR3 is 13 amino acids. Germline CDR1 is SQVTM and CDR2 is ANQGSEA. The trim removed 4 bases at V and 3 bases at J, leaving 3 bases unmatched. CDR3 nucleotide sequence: TGCAGCGTTGCAGGGGGGAGTGGAAACACCATATATTTT. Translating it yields CSVAGGSGNTIYF.

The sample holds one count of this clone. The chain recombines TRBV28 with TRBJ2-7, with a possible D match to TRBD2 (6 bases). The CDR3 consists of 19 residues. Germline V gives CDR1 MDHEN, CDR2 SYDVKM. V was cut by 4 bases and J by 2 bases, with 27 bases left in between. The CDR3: CASSSYRRQAGSMTYEQYF. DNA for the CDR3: TGTGCCAGCAGTTCGTATCGGAGGCAAGCGGGTAGTATGACCTACGAGCAGTACTTC. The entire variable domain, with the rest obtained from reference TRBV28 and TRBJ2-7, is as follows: DVKVTQSSRYLVKRTGEKVFLECVQDMDHENMFWYRQDPGLGLRLIYFSYDVKMKEKGDIPEGYSVSREKKERFSLILESASTNQTSMYLCASSSYRRQAGSMTYEQYFGPGTRLTVT.

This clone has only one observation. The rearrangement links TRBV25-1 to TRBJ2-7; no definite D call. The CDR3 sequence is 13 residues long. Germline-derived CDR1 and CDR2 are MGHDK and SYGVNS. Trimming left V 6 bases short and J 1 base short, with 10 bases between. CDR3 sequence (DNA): TGTGCCAGCAGATCTGGCATATCCTACGAGCAGTACTTC. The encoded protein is CASRSGISYEQYF.

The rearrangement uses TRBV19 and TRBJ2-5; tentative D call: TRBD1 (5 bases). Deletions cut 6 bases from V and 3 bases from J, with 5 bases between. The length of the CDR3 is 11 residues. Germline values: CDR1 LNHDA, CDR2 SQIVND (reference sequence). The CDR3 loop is CASSREETQYF. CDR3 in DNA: TGTGCCAGTAGCAGGGAAGAGACCCAGTACTTC.

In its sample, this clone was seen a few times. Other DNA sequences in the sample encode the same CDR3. The CDR3 here is CASSLAGRNTEAFF. The CDR3 nucleotides read TGTGCCAGCAGCTTGGCTGGGCGGAACACTGAAGCTTTCTTT. This chain connects TRBV5-6 to TRBJ1-1; D uncertain. The V end was cut by 0 bases, the J end by 1 base, with 7 bases between. The CDR3 loop spans 14 amino acids. Germline values: CDR1 SGHDT, CDR2 YYEEEE.

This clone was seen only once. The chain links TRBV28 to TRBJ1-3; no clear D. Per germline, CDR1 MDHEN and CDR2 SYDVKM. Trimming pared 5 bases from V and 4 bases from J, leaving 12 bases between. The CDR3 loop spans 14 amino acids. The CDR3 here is CASSLAGLGNTIYF. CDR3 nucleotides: TGTGCCAGCAGTCTGGCGGGGTTGGGAAACACCATATATTTT.

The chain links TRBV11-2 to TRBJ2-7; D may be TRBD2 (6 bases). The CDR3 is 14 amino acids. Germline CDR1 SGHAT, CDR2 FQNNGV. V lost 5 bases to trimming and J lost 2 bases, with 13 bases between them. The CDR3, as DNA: TGTGCCAGCAGCGTTAGCGGTTACCCCTACGAGCAGTACTTC. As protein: CASSVSGYPYEQYF. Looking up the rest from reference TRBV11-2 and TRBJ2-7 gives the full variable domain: EAGVAQSPRYKIIEKRQSVAFWCNPISGHATLYWYQQILGQGPKLLIQFQNNGVVDDSQLPKDRFSAERLKGVDSTLKIQPAKLEDSAVYLCASSVSGYPYEQYFGPGTRLTVT.

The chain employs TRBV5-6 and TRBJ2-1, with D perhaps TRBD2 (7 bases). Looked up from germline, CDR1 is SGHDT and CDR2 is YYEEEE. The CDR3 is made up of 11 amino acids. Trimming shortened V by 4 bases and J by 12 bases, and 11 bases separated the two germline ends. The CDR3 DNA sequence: TGTGCCAGCAGCCCGGGGGGCTTGCAGTTCTTC. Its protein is CASSPGGLQFF.

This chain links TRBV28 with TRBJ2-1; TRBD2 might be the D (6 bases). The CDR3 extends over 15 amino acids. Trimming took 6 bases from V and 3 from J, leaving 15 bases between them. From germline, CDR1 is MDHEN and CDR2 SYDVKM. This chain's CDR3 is CASSLMGGIYNEQFF. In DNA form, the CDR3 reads TGTGCCAGCAGCCTAATGGGGGGTATCTACAATGAGCAGTTCTTC.

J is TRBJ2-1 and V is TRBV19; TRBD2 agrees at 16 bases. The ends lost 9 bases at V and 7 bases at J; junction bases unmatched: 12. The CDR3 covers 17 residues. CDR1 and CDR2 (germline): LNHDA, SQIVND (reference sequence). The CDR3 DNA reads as TGTGCCAGCAACACCGGGACTAGCGGGAGGGCTTCAAATGAGCAGTTCTTC. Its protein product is CASNTGTSGRASNEQFF. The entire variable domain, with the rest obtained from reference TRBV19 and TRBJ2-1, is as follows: DGGITQSPKYLFRKEGQNVTLSCEQNLNHDAMYWYRQDPGQGLRLIYYSQIVNDFQKGDIAEGYSVSREKKESFPLTVTSAQKNPTAFYLCASNTGTSGRASNEQFFGPGTRLTVL.